This T cell receptor beta chain was obtained from a study of memory CD4+ T cells and cytomegalovirus serostatus. For the study at large: Healthy Belgian adult donors included nine or ten CMV-positive and some 24 CMV-negative people.

The study's findings and limits: A US-trained random forest predicted CMV serostatus with median AUC approximately 0.9. Of roughly 180 reported CMV TCRbeta sequences, roughly 67 were found in memory CD4+ repertoires. Suggested: most of the CMV-linked TCR signature lies in CD4+ memory cells.

Single viable CD3+CD4+CD8-CD45RO+ cells were sorted as the memory CD4+ T cells. Clones were sequenced by immunoSEQ multiplex PCR, and TCRdb holds only the in-frame ones, with some missing. The sample has some 95,000 clones; roughly 80% are singletons. Germline V gives CDR1 KGHSH, CDR2 LQKENI. After removal of 1 base from V and 1 base from J, the junction contained 2 bases not matched to a gene. The CDR3 sequence is 16 residues long. In the case of this clone: The antigen is not known.

The sample comprised memory CD4+ T cells from blood. The gene calls are TRBV18 and TRBJ2-3, with 10 bases fitting TRBD2. The receptor was derived from an adult in good health and CMV-seropositive. In nucleotides, the CDR3 is TGTGCCAGCTCACCACGTCTAGCGGGAGGCACAGATACGCAGTATTTT. Translation: CASSPRLAGGTDTQYF.